The entry that follows covers one T cell receptor beta chain sequence. The method was immunoSEQ multiplex PCR; TCRdb's version includes in-frame clones alone and lacks a portion of them. The table includes about 93,000 clones, roughly nine tenths detected once. CDR1 is MNHEY, CDR2 SVGAGI, per germline. V was trimmed by 11 bases and J by 3 bases, leaving 11 bases between them. The CDR3 has 11 amino acids. These data are taken from a study of blood T cell repertoires in COVID-19. The receptor was derived from a human donor with active COVID-19. The donor label of this sample is uncertain. Sequenced material: peripheral blood. The J gene is TRBJ2-7, the V gene TRBV6-5, with D tentatively TRBD2 (6 bases). This CDR3 is CASRDFYEQYF. In nucleotides, the CDR3 is TGTGCCTCCCGGGACTTCTACGAGCAGTACTTC.